The clone carrying this T cell receptor (beta chain) came up many times. Antigen specificity is unknown. The source of the sample is a study of T cell repertoires in cytomegalovirus infection. Study-level background: From public TCR beta signatures came an indication of both CMV infection and matching HLA type. Study-level results: Carriers of CMV plus the relevant HLA were identified by cumulative public TCR beta family frequency. The study found HLA-C-restricted CMV-specific TCR beta clonotypes dominating the ex vivo response.

One entry per CDR3 protein results from TCRdb running MiXCR on the reads. The data show under 250,000 distinct CDR3 sequences, 6.5% seen once. V lost 5 bases to trimming and J lost 3 bases, with 7 bases between them. Germline CDR1 is SGHVS and CDR2 is FNYEAQ. CDR3 length equals 12 residues. The V gene is TRBV7-6, the J gene TRBJ2-5; D assignment may be TRBD1 or TRBD2 (5 bases each). Source material: PBMCs. The TCR was taken from a human donor in good health (CMV status not recorded). Some clones in this sample may be carry-over from other donors' samples. CDR3 nucleotides: TGTGCCAGCAGCCGAGGGGAAGAGACCCAGTACTTC. Translation: CASSRGEETQYF.